Below, 20 T cell receptor beta chains from the same sample are listed, as sequenced in a study of cytomegalovirus exposure and HLA in healthy donors. PCR primers comprised 60 Vbeta and 13 Jbeta primers. The table came from immunoSEQ multiplex PCR; TCRdb's copy has only in-frame clones and leaves some out. The table lists under 150,000 clones, 70% to 85% of them singletons. The sample taken for sequencing was PBMCs. These receptors came from a young woman in good health and CMV-seronegative.

The chain couples TRBV2 to TRBJ2-7; D might be TRBD2 (6 bases). Germline-derived CDR1 and CDR2 are SNHLY and FYNNEI. The V end lost 6 bases, the J end lost 4 bases, and 10 bases lay between the germline ends. The CDR3 runs to 12 residues. The CDR3: CASRGGSYEQYV. DNA for the CDR3: TGTGCCAGCAGGGGAGGCAGTTACGAGCAGTACGTC.

The J gene is TRBJ1-5, the V gene TRBV19; 9 positions match TRBD1. Germline assignment: CDR1 LNHDA and CDR2 SQIVND (reference sequence). With V trimmed by 5 bases and J by 12 bases, 11 bases remained unmatched. This CDR3 comprises 14 residues. CDR3 DNA sequence: TGTGCCAGTAGTCGGGGACAGGGAATTGTTCGCCAGCATTTT. Its protein is CASSRGQGIVRQHF.

The sample holds one count of this clone. The V and J genes are TRBV11-2 and TRBJ2-7; a possible D gene is TRBD1 (6 bases). The V gene lost 2 bases and the J gene lost 4 bases, with 6 bases spanning the gap. The CDR3 extends over 12 amino acids. The V gene's germline CDR1 is SGHAT and CDR2 FQNNGV. The CDR3 protein is CASSLQGYEQYV. CDR3 sequence (DNA): TGTGCCAGCAGCTTACAGGGGTACGAGCAGTACGTC.

The V and J genes are TRBV28 and TRBJ1-1; possible D gene TRBD1, 6 bases. CDR1 MDHEN and CDR2 SYDVKM come from the germline V gene. V was clipped by 8 bases and J by 7 bases, with 14 bases between them. This CDR3 has 12 residues. DNA of the CDR3: TGTGCCAGCCACACAGGGTCGGGTGAAGCTTTCTTT. As protein: CASHTGSGEAFF.

This rearrangement joins TRBV6-1 to TRBJ1-6; 7 bases agree with TRBD1. The germline V gene encodes CDR1 MNHNS and CDR2 SASEGT. This CDR3 comprises 14 residues. V dropped 8 bases and J dropped 7; count of bases not matched to a gene: 8. Here the CDR3 reads CASSFRDSNSPLHF. In DNA form, the CDR3 reads TGTGCCAGCTCTTTCCGGGACAGCAATTCACCCCTCCACTTT.

This sequence joins TRBV27 and TRBJ1-2; 9 nucleotides agree with TRBD1. The CDR3 consists of 14 residues. After removal of 6 bases from V and 4 bases from J, the junction contained 6 bases not matched to a gene. CDR1 is MNHEY, CDR2 SMNVEV, per germline (reference sequence). CDR3 residues: CASRLQGASYGYTF. CDR3 nucleotide sequence: TGTGCCAGCAGACTACAGGGGGCCTCCTATGGCTACACCTTC.

The V and J genes are TRBV4-2 and TRBJ2-7; 7 bases map to TRBD2. The germline gives CDR1 LGHNA, CDR2 YNFKEQ. The CDR3 totals 15 residues. V shed 5 bases and J 2 bases; nucleotides not matched to a gene: 9. CDR3 in amino acids: CASSALAEGAYEQYF. The CDR3 DNA reads TGTGCCAGCAGCGCCCTAGCGGAAGGCGCCTACGAGCAGTACTTC.

The chain employs TRBV15 and TRBJ2-3; TRBD1 matches 9 bases. Trimming took 5 bases from V and 1 from J; bases not matched to a gene: 13. The CDR3 runs 18 residues. Germline CDR1 LNHNV, CDR2 YYDKDF (reference sequence). The CDR3 sequence: CATSRYRGQGKGTDTQYF. The CDR3 DNA follows: TGTGCCACCAGCCGTTACAGGGGGCAAGGGAAAGGCACAGATACGCAGTATTTT.

The chain carries TRBV6-5 and TRBJ2-7; TRBD1 agrees at 9 bases. Germline V gives CDR1 MNHEY, CDR2 SVGAGI. With V trimmed by 10 bases and J by 7 bases, 14 bases remained unmatched. The CDR3 runs 14 residues. The CDR3 sequence: CATEPPDRGREQYF. The CDR3 region has the DNA TGTGCCACCGAACCGCCGGACAGGGGTAGGGAGCAGTACTTC.

V and J are TRBV6-1 and TRBJ1-1; 7 nucleotides agree with TRBD1. The trim removed 3 bases at V and 7 bases at J, leaving 5 bases unmatched. This CDR3 has 13 residues. Germline CDR1 MNHNS, CDR2 SASEGT. The chain's CDR3 is CASSDPQGFEAFF. Here the CDR3 DNA reads TGTGCCAGCAGTGATCCACAGGGGTTTGAAGCTTTCTTT.

The chain is built from TRBV10-2 and TRBJ1-6, with TRBD1 identical over 10 bases. CDR1 and CDR2 from the germline V gene are WSHSY and SAAADI. The junction had 10 bases not matched to a gene; V was cut back by 6 bases and J by 8 bases. The CDR3 totals 16 residues. This chain's CDR3 is CASRPSDRGRDSPLHF. The CDR3 nucleotides read TGCGCCAGCAGACCCTCGGACAGGGGGAGAGATTCACCCCTCCACTTT.

In this sample, this clone turned up once. The rearrangement uses TRBV7-2 and TRBJ2-2; 11 bases are a match to TRBD2. Germline CDR1 and CDR2: SGHTA and FQGNSA. The CDR3 contains 16 residues. J gave up 9 bases and V 1 base, and 7 bases lay outside the gene matches. The CDR3 spells CASSLDVAGGDRELFF. The DNA for the CDR3 is TGTGCCAGCAGCTTAGACGTAGCGGGAGGGGACCGGGAGCTGTTTTTT.

In regard to this clone: It is unclear where the CDR3 begins or ends on the DNA, so no DNA is shown, and the CDR3 is as TCRdb lists it. This chain connects TRBV7-6 to TRBJ2-1; the table's D call TRBD1 went unverified against the DNA. Germline CDR1 and CDR2: SGHVS and FNYEAQ. Inclusive of both ends, the CDR3 amounts to 17 amino acids. CDR3: CASSFGPGQGAGNEQFF.

There are a few counts of this clone. V usage is TRBV29-1 and J usage is TRBJ2-5, with a tentative D call TRBD1 (6 bases). Germline-derived CDR1 and CDR2 are SQVTM and ANQGSEA. V lost 7 bases and J lost 1, with 13 bases in between. This CDR3 comprises 13 residues. CDR3 in DNA: TGCAGCGCGAGTACAGGGTTCCAAGAGACCCAGTACTTC. Translation: CSASTGFQETQYF.

This clone was found a few times. J is TRBJ2-3 and V is TRBV7-9; D is undetermined. Trimming stripped 5 bases from V and 1 base from J, with 10 bases between. Per germline, CDR1 SEHNR and CDR2 FQNEAQ (reference sequence). The CDR3 runs 14 residues. CDR3 DNA: TGTGCCAGCAGCCCACCGGGTCGCACAGATACGCAGTATTTT. Translated: CASSPPGRTDTQYF.

The count of this clone is one. The CDR3 loop is CASSLGKAQETQYF. For the CDR3, the DNA is TGTGCCAGCAGCTTAGGCAAAGCCCAAGAGACCCAGTACTTC. The chain links TRBV7-9 to TRBJ2-5; D is ambiguous. CDR1 and CDR2 from the germline V gene are SEHNR and FQNEAQ (reference sequence). With 1 base removed from V and 1 base from J, the gap between germline ends came to 7 bases. This CDR3 has 14 residues.

V is TRBV6-4 and J is TRBJ2-3; the D gene is possibly TRBD2 (6 bases). Looked up from germline, CDR1 is MRHNA and CDR2 is SNTAGT. The V end was cut by 2 bases, the J end by 8 bases, with 17 bases between. The CDR3 length is 15 residues. The CDR3 DNA follows: TGTGCCAGCAGTGACCCCTCGACTAGTGGCGGTACGCAGTATTTT. It translates to CASSDPSTSGGTQYF.

The V call is TRBV2, the J call TRBJ1-3; D is ambiguous. CDR1 is SNHLY, CDR2 FYNNEI, per germline. The CDR3 sequence is 16 residues long. V lost 5 bases to trimming and J lost 0 bases, with 14 bases between them. In nucleotides, the CDR3 is TGTGCCAGCAGTCTCCTAAAGTGGTTCTCTGGAAACACCATATATTTT. It yields the protein CASSLLKWFSGNTIYF.

This clone was observed once. The V and J genes are TRBV4-3 and TRBJ2-2; 11 bases fit TRBD1. Germline CDR1 is LGHNA and CDR2 is YSLEER. J lost 5 bases, V lost 2 bases, and 4 bases had no gene match. The CDR3 is 16 amino acids. CDR3 nucleotide sequence: TGCGCCAGCAGCCAAAGGGGACAGGGGGAAACCGGGGAGCTGTTTTTT. Its translation is CASSQRGQGETGELFF.

The rearrangement joins TRBV7-6 to TRBJ2-5; 10 nucleotides match TRBD1. Germline CDR1 and CDR2: SGHVS and FNYEAQ. V lost 5 bases to trimming and J lost 7 bases; unmatched junction nucleotides: 22. This CDR3 is 19 amino acids long. The CDR3 is CASSTTLLPGQGTVGTQYF. Here the CDR3 DNA reads TGTGCCAGCAGCACCACACTCCTTCCGGGACAGGGGACGGTCGGGACCCAGTACTTC.